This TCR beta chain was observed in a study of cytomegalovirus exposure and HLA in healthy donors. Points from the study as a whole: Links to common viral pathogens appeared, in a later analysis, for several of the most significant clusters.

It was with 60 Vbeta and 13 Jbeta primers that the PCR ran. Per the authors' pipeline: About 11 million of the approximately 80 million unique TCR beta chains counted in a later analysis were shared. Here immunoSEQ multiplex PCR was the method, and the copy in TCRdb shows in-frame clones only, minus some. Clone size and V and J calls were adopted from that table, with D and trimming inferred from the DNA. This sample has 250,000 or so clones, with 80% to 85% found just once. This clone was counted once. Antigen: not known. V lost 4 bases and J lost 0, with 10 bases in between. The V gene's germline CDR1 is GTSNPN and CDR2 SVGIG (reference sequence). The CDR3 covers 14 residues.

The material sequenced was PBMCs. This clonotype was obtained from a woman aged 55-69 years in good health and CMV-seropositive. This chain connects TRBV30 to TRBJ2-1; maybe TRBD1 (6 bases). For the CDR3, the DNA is TGTGCCTGGACCCCGGACAGCTCCTACAATGAGCAGTTCTTC. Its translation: CAWTPDSSYNEQFF.